A single sample gave rise to the 17 T cell receptor beta chains below, sequenced in a study of T cells in Graves' hyperthyroidism and ophthalmopathy. RNA transcripts yielded amplified TCR beta CDR3 regions. The study used the HTBI primer set for a first-round RT-PCR of the TCR CDR3. One entry per CDR3 protein, called by TCRdb with MiXCR from the multiplex PCR reads. This table holds 350,000 to 400,000 distinct CDR3 sequences, 14% to 15% found once. The specimen sequenced was blood. These receptors were taken from a woman aged 25-40 years with Graves' hyperthyroidism.

The chain has TRBV15 and TRBJ2-7, with no clear D. The CDR3 spans 16 residues. Per germline, CDR1 LNHNV and CDR2 YYDKDF (reference sequence). Trimming removed 0 bases from V and 2 bases from J, with 14 bases in between. This CDR3 reads CATSRDPNSGAYEQYF. CDR3 bases: TGTGCCACCAGCAGAGACCCTAATAGTGGTGCCTACGAGCAGTACTTC.

This clonotype was observed many times. This chain links TRBV27 with TRBJ2-7, with 10 bases aligning to TRBD1. This CDR3 spans 14 amino acids. V lost 5 bases and J lost 5; bases outside the gene matches: 6. Per germline, CDR1 MNHEY and CDR2 SMNVEV (reference sequence). The CDR3 DNA follows: TGTGCCAGCAGTGACAGGGACAGGGGAAACGAGCAGTACTTC. Translating it yields CASSDRDRGNEQYF.

The chain joins TRBV28 to TRBJ1-2, with TRBD1 matching over 7 bases. Germline V gene data show CDR1 as MDHEN and CDR2 as SYDVKM. The CDR3 is 15 amino acids. Trimming cost V 0 bases and J 2 bases; bases outside gene matches: 3. The CDR3 region has the DNA TGTGCCAGCAGTTTATGGGGGGACAGAAACTATGGCTACACCTTC. Protein product: CASSLWGDRNYGYTF.

This chain joins TRBV6-9 and TRBJ2-3, with D perhaps TRBD2 (6 bases). CDR3 size: 14 residues. Trimming stripped 3 bases from V and 13 bases from J, with 20 bases between. Germline lookup yields CDR1 MNHGY and CDR2 SVAAGI. The CDR3 here is CASSYPGLNSDKYF. In DNA form, the CDR3 reads TGTGCCAGCAGTTACCCGGGACTCAACTCCGACAAGTATTTT.

This clonotype turned up a few times. The J gene is TRBJ1-1, the V gene TRBV20-1, with 9 bases aligning to TRBD1. V lost 6 bases, J lost 1 base, and 6 bases stayed unmatched. Germline loops: CDR1 DFQATT, CDR2 SNEGSKA (reference sequence). This CDR3 is 14 amino acids long. DNA for the CDR3: TGCAGTGCGGCACAGGGGGCGCCGAACACTGAAGCTTTCTTT. The encoded protein is CSAAQGAPNTEAFF.

The table lists this clonotype with a count of one. The genes are TRBV10-3 and TRBJ2-7; no definite D call. Judging by the DNA end, TRBJ2-1 fits better; the J call may be wrong. Germline V gene data show CDR1 as ENHRY and CDR2 as SYGVKD. This CDR3 contains 12 residues. The CDR3 here is CAIRDGAYEQFF. In DNA form, the CDR3 reads TGTGCCATCAGGGACGGAGCCTACGAGCAGTTCTTC.

The V call is TRBV6-5, the J call TRBJ1-5; D is uncertain. This CDR3 has 14 residues. CDR1 is MNHEY, CDR2 SVGAGI, per germline. Trimming took 3 bases from V and 2 from J, leaving 8 bases between them. The chain's CDR3 is CASSYRRGNQPQHF. For the CDR3, the DNA is TGTGCCAGCAGTTATCGAAGGGGCAATCAGCCCCAGCATTTT.

DNA for the CDR3: TGCAGTGCTCCGAGAGGGGGAGAAGACACTGAAGCTTTCTTT. Its translation: CSAPRGGEDTEAFF. J is TRBJ1-1 and V is TRBV20-1; tentative D call: TRBD1 (6 bases). From germline, CDR1 is DFQATT and CDR2 SNEGSKA (reference sequence). Trimming removed 5 bases from V and 3 bases from J, with 16 bases in between. The CDR3 contains 14 residues.

This clonotype was found a few times. CDR3 sequence reads: CASSLDGTGDRIRTSAEQFF. For the CDR3, the DNA is TGTGCCAGCAGCTTAGATGGGACAGGGGACAGAATTAGGACTAGTGCTGAGCAGTTCTTC. The V call is TRBV11-2, the J call TRBJ2-1; 10 bases are a match to TRBD1. Germline loops: CDR1 SGHAT, CDR2 FQNNGV. With 0 bases clipped from V and 9 bases from J, the junction kept 20 bases outside the gene matches. The length of the CDR3 is 20 residues.

In its sample, this clonotype was seen a few times. The chain joins TRBV10-3 to TRBJ2-5; 7 bases agree with TRBD1. The CDR3 sequence is 13 residues long. Germline CDR1 and CDR2: ENHRY and SYGVKD. The V segment lost 6 bases and the J segment 7 bases; nucleotides outside the gene matches: 8. As DNA, the CDR3 is TGTGCCATCAGGGAAGACAGGGTTGGGACCCAGTACTTC. Translating it yields CAIREDRVGTQYF.

The chain links TRBV12-3 or TRBV12-4 to TRBJ1-2; D is undetermined. Between the trimmed V and J ends, which lost 6 bases and 8 bases, there was a span of 13 bases. This CDR3 region has 12 residues. The DNA of the CDR3 is TGTGCCAGCAGCCTTGAACCTGGCGGCTACACCTTC. It translates to CASSLEPGGYTF.

The sample holds many counts of this clonotype. The J gene is TRBJ1-6, the V gene TRBV20-1; tentative D call: TRBD1 (6 bases). CDR3 length equals 17 residues. V gave up 0 bases and J gave up 3 bases, with 15 bases separating them. CDR1 is DFQATT, CDR2 SNEGSKA, per germline (reference sequence). CDR3 sequence reads: CSARDKRGSVYNSPLHF. In DNA, the CDR3 is TGCAGTGCTAGAGATAAGAGGGGGTCGGTCTATAATTCACCCCTCCACTTT.

V and J are TRBV29-1 and TRBJ2-2; TRBD1 is a possible D gene (5 bases). The CDR3 sequence is 14 residues long. The ends were cut back, 4 bases at V and 0 bases at J, with 9 bases in the middle. Germline V gene lookup returns CDR1 SQVTM and CDR2 ANQGSEA. The CDR3 sequence: CSVVETANTGELFF. CDR3 coding DNA: TGCAGCGTTGTTGAGACAGCGAACACCGGGGAGCTGTTTTTT.

This clonotype was picked up a small number of times. The J gene is TRBJ2-7, the V gene TRBV12-3 or TRBV12-4; TRBD2 agrees at 10 bases. Trimming cost V 3 bases and J 9 bases; bases outside gene matches: 8. There are 14 residues in the CDR3. This CDR3 reads CASSFASGSNGQYF. The CDR3, as DNA: TGTGCCAGCAGTTTCGCTAGCGGGAGTAACGGGCAGTACTTC.

J is TRBJ2-3 and V is TRBV27; D not certain. Germline V gene data show CDR1 as MNHEY and CDR2 as SMNVEV (reference sequence). V shed 1 base and J shed 2 bases, with 16 bases lying between them. The CDR3 has 17 amino acids. The CDR3 region is CASSLWPGPETTDTQYF. DNA for the CDR3: TGTGCCAGCAGTTTATGGCCGGGCCCAGAGACCACAGATACGCAGTATTTT.

On this clonotype itself: Given a much more abundant clone one base away, this may be a read error. The chain links TRBV6-6 to TRBJ2-1; no definite D call. This CDR3 spans 16 amino acids. Germline V CDR1 and CDR2: MNHNY, SVGAGI (reference sequence). Here the CDR3 reads CAGSYSIPGSNNEQFF. The DNA of the CDR3 is TGTGCCGGCAGTTACTCGATTCCGGGTTCCAACAATGAGCAGTTCTTC.

Notes on this clonotype: One end of the junction varies from germline; a read error may be responsible. This CDR3 is CASSSRDRVNF. The DNA for the CDR3 is TGTGCCAGTAGTAGCCGGGACAGGGTAAACTTC. J is TRBJ2-5 and V is TRBV19; 9 nucleotides line up with TRBD1. Germline V gives CDR1 LNHDA, CDR2 SQIVND (reference sequence). The CDR3 sequence is 11 residues long.